These T cell receptor beta chains were read from a single sample in a study of early T cells in non-severe SARS-CoV-2 infection. TCRdb reprocessed the 5' RACE reads via MiXCR and lists one record per CDR3 protein. The table includes 70,000 or so distinct CDR3 sequences, around 12% detected once. Sequenced sample: whole blood. Source of these receptors: an adult who was a healthcare worker with PCR-confirmed SARS-CoV-2 infection or an uninfected control (not recorded which). Both conserved end residues are trimmed from each CDR3.

9,TRBJ1-5,TRBV28,ASRRNQPQH
12,TRBJ2-4,TRBV29-1,SVKGQLAKNIQY
13,TRBJ2-7,TRBV11-2,ASSLGPGLSYEQY
12,TRBJ2-2,TRBV6-2/TRBV6-3,ASSYRGKTGELF
13,TRBJ2-7,TRBV18,ASSLGTGGVGEQY
15,TRBJ1-5,TRBV12-3/TRBV12-4,ASSFDIGRNSNQPQH
13,TRBJ1-5,TRBV2,ASSEGGGMSQPQH
14,TRBJ2-3,TRBV10-3,AISDTTGGTTDTQY
12,TRBJ2-7,TRBV28,ASSLFSSSYEQY
12,TRBJ1-1,TRBV7-2,ASSLVGPNTEAF
14,TRBJ2-7,TRBV28,ASKRSSGTKYLEQY
11,TRBJ2-7,TRBV30,AWSPLIAYEQY
13,TRBJ2-2,TRBV6-5,ASFPRGTNTGELF
16,TRBJ2-3,TRBV9,ASSAEGTSGGGTYTQY
10,TRBJ1-2,TRBV10-3,AISGSGSGYT
12,TRBJ2-7,TRBV14,ASSPTSYSYEQY
13,TRBJ2-7,TRBV4-3,ASSPRTGSSHEQY
13,TRBJ1-1,TRBV6-2/TRBV6-3,ASSLTLTGDTEAF
10,TRBJ1-1,TRBV5-6,ASSLLVGEAF
16,TRBJ2-2,TRBV6-2/TRBV6-3,ASSYTLLRTLNTGELF
11,TRBJ1-2,TRBV24-1,ATSDGGNYGYT
8,TRBJ2-1,TRBV28,AIQVPEQF
12,TRBJ1-2,TRBV28,ASSLFAGGYGYT
13,TRBJ2-1,TRBV6-1,ASSASTGINNEQF
13,TRBJ2-7,TRBV6-4,ASSERAGSNYEQY
13,TRBJ2-5,TRBV12-3/TRBV12-4,ASTSGTSGRGTQY
13,TRBJ2-1,TRBV10-3,AISEGRAAYNEQF
13,TRBJ1-1,TRBV5-5,ASSFWAGDNTEAF
13,TRBJ1-4,TRBV28,ASSSFRTGREKLF
14,TRBJ1-1,TRBV5-4,ASSLQTGGMNTEAF
12,TRBJ1-5,TRBV14,ASRLDGSLWPQH
12,TRBJ2-7,TRBV29-1,SVTRTGNPYEQY
12,TRBJ1-2,TRBV2,ASSGQLANYGYT
12,TRBJ1-5,TRBV9,ASNQDGTNQPQH
10,TRBJ1-3,TRBV10-2,ATLGSGNTIY
13,TRBJ2-1,TRBV5-6,ASSLVSAFYNEQF
13,TRBJ1-5,TRBV2,ASNPRTGIDQPQH
11,TRBJ2-7,TRBV15,ATSRESRNEQY
10,TRBJ2-3,TRBV3-1,ASSQLSDTQY
10,TRBJ1-2,TRBV7-2,ASSLGPPLRS
13,TRBJ2-7,TRBV7-2,ASTPSGGQSYEQY
14,TRBJ1-2,TRBV7-6,ASSLAQGGANYGYT
12,TRBJ2-3,TRBV20-1,SAVAGVPTDTQY
17,TRBJ1-6,TRBV6-6,ASSYSKATGTDYNSPLH
13,TRBJ2-7,TRBV15,ATSNQYRLSYEQY
12,TRBJ1-2,TRBV7-2,ASSSPTVNYGYT
9,TRBJ1-1,TRBV29-1,SVVYGTEAF
12,TRBJ2-2,TRBV6-4,ASSPGPDTGELF
11,TRBJ2-1,TRBV10-3,AISERVKPEQF
13,TRBJ2-1,TRBV6-5,ASSYSVRSYNEQF
14,TRBJ1-5,TRBV6-1,ASSRGTSNSNQPQH
9,TRBJ2-1,TRBV28,ASSLSSEQF